A single sample is the source of the 14 T cell receptor beta chains below, sequenced in a study of a mutant IDH1 vaccine in newly diagnosed glioma (dated by TCRdb to the early 2020s). Their antigen targets remain unknown. To prepare the library, the immunoSEQ multiplex PCR assay was applied. TCRdb retrieved this table from immuneACCESS and kept in-frame rearrangements only. Not all clones are present; in checked studies, unresolved V genes account for under half, and no reason is known for the remainder. For this sample the table gives about 46,000 clones, of which roughly 92% were detected only once. The leading ten clones occupy about 2.1% of the sample. The time point label here, explained by the study, means: week 35, safety follow-up. Each vaccine dose was 300 ug of a 20-mer mutant IDH1 peptide in Montanide, given subcutaneously with topical imiquimod. The starting material was PBMCs, obtained from a glioma patient whose treatment included an IDH1 peptide vaccine. Receptor source: a man in his fifties with glioma.

The rearrangement joins TRBV30 to TRBJ2-1, with TRBD2 matching 8 bases. After removal of 8 bases from V and 8 bases from J, the junction contained 5 bases not matched to a gene. In germline, CDR1 is GTSNPN, CDR2 SVGIG (reference sequence). This CDR3 region has 11 residues. For the CDR3, the DNA is TGTGCCACTCGGGGGGGCCATGAGCAGTTCTTC. It is translated as CATRGGHEQFF.

The rearrangement uses TRBV5-1 and TRBJ2-3, with 9 positions matching TRBD2. V trimming: 4 bases; J trimming: 4 bases; junction bases outside the gene matches: 34. Germline CDR1 and CDR2: SGHRS and YFSETQ. CDR3 length: 24 residues. DNA for the CDR3: TGCGCCAGCAGCCTACTTGGGGGGCGGGAGGGCCTTCGATGTAGGGTTGGGCGCGCAGATACGCAGTATTTT. Amino acid sequence: CASSLLGGREGLRCRVGRADTQYF.

V usage is TRBV30 and J usage is TRBJ2-7; perhaps D is TRBD1 or TRBD2 (7 bases each). Germline V lookup: CDR1 GTSNPN, CDR2 SVGIG (reference sequence). Trimming shortened V by 1 base and J by 5 bases, and 18 bases separated the two germline ends. The CDR3 totals 15 residues. The CDR3 spells CAWSGRPGGDDEQYF. The CDR3 nucleotides read TGTGCCTGGAGTGGTCGGCCAGGGGGGGACGACGAGCAGTACTTC.

The chain couples TRBV10-3 to TRBJ2-5, with D maybe TRBD2 (7 bases). The V end lost 10 bases, the J end lost 5 bases, and 14 bases lay between the germline ends. The CDR3 is 12 amino acids. Germline CDR1 ENHRY, CDR2 SYGVKD. The CDR3 DNA is TGTGCCAGCAACAGGGAGGGGGAGACCCAGTACTTC. Amino acids: CASNREGETQYF.

The chain couples TRBV7-9 to TRBJ1-6; TRBD1 might be the D (6 bases). Germline V lookup: CDR1 SEHNR, CDR2 FQNEAQ (reference sequence). The CDR3 runs 15 residues. Trimming left V 2 bases short and J 9 bases short, with 14 bases between. CDR3 coding DNA: TGTGCCAGCAGCTTATCCCAGGGGCGGGTTTCACCCCTCCACTTT. Its protein product is CASSLSQGRVSPLHF. Using reference TRBV7-9 and TRBJ1-6 for the parts outside the CDR3, the full variable domain is DTGVSQNPRHKITKRGQNVTFRCDPISEHNRLYWYRQTLGQGPEFLTYFQNEAQLEKSRLLSDRFSAERPKGSFSTLEIQRTEQGDSAMYLCASSLSQGRVSPLHFGNGTRLTVT.

The chain employs TRBV27 and TRBJ2-7; 7 bases are a match to TRBD1. Looked up from germline, CDR1 is MNHEY and CDR2 is SMNVEV (reference sequence). This CDR3 contains 15 residues. J gave up 0 bases and V 5 bases, and 7 bases lay outside the gene matches. This CDR3 is CASSPRQGRSYEQYF. The CDR3 DNA reads TGTGCCAGCAGTCCCCGACAGGGCCGCTCCTACGAGCAGTACTTC.

The chain links TRBV10-1 to TRBJ2-3; weak D call: TRBD1 (6 bases). There are 15 residues in the CDR3. V lost 5 bases, J lost 1 base, and 13 bases lay in between. Germline V lookup: CDR1 WNHNN, CDR2 SYGVQD (reference sequence). CDR3 DNA: TGCGCCAGCAGTAAAAAAACAGGGCGCACAGATACGCAGTATTTT. This gives the protein CASSKKTGRTDTQYF.

This sequence joins TRBV7-6 and TRBJ2-7, with 8 bases fitting TRBD1. CDR1 and CDR2 from the germline V gene are SGHVS and FNYEAQ. The CDR3 totals 13 residues. V shed 3 bases and J 3 bases; nucleotides not matched to a gene: 1. CDR3 protein: CASSLTGDYEQYF. The CDR3 DNA is TGTGCCAGCAGCTTGACAGGGGACTACGAGCAGTACTTC.

This chain uses TRBV15 with TRBJ1-5, with a weak D call TRBD1 (5 bases). V was cut by 0 bases and J by 2 bases, with 17 bases left in between. Germline-derived CDR1 and CDR2 are LNHNV and YYDKDF (reference sequence). The CDR3 spans 18 residues. DNA for the CDR3: TGTGCCACCAGCAGAGATGGTGGCAGACTACAGGGCAATCAGCCCCAGCATTTT. It is translated as CATSRDGGRLQGNQPQHF. Supplemented by reference TRBV15 and TRBJ1-5, the full variable domain reads DAMVIQNPRYQVTQFGKPVTLSCSQTLNHNVMYWYQQKSSQAPKLLFHYYDKDFNNEADTPDNFQSRRPNTSFCFLDIRSPGLGDTAMYLCATSRDGGRLQGNQPQHFGDGTRLSIL.

This rearrangement joins TRBV29-1 to TRBJ2-5; perhaps TRBD1 as D (5 bases). With 2 bases removed from V and 4 bases from J, the gap between germline ends came to 5 bases. Germline V gene data show CDR1 as SQVTM and CDR2 as ANQGSEA. This CDR3 contains 11 residues. CDR3 bases: TGCAGCGTTGAAAGGGGAGAGACCCAGTACTTC. It specifies CSVERGETQYF.

The rearrangement uses TRBV7-2 and TRBJ1-5; D is undetermined. CDR3 length: 13 residues. Trimming cost V 2 bases and J 1 base, with 3 bases left between them. The germline CDR1 and CDR2 sequences are SGHTA and FQGNSA. CDR3 amino acids: CASSLMSNQPQHF. CDR3 sequence (DNA): TGTGCCAGCAGCTTAATGAGCAATCAGCCCCAGCATTTT. Based on the CDR3 plus reference TRBV7-2 and TRBJ1-5, the full variable domain is GAGVSQSPSNKVTEKGKDVELRCDPISGHTALYWYRQSLGQGLEFLIYFQGNSAPDKSGLPSDRFSAERTGGSVSTLTIQRTQQEDSAVYLCASSLMSNQPQHFGDGTRLSIL.

This chain links TRBV19 with TRBJ1-5; no clear D. From germline, CDR1 is LNHDA and CDR2 SQIVND (reference sequence). The CDR3 is 13 residues long. Trimming left V 6 bases short and J 3 bases short, with 9 bases between. Here the CDR3 reads CASRDNYNQPQHF. CDR3 sequence (DNA): TGTGCCAGTAGAGACAATTACAATCAGCCCCAGCATTTT.

The chain is built from TRBV27 and TRBJ1-2; 7 bases align to TRBD1. This CDR3 spans 13 amino acids. The germline V gene encodes CDR1 MNHEY and CDR2 SMNVEV (reference sequence). V trimming: 6 bases; J trimming: 1 base; junction bases outside the gene matches: 2. CDR3 residues: CASRGTVNYGYTF. DNA of the CDR3: TGTGCCAGCAGGGGGACAGTTAACTATGGCTACACCTTC.

J is TRBJ2-7 and V is TRBV18; 10 bases are a match to TRBD2. Germline trimming cut 3 bases from V and 5 bases from J; bases unmatched to any gene: 13. The germline V gene encodes CDR1 KGHSH and CDR2 LQKENI. CDR3 length: 17 amino acids. CDR3 sequence: CASSPSSGRSRVHEQYF. Written as DNA, the CDR3 is TGTGCCAGCTCACCGTCTAGCGGGAGAAGCCGTGTCCACGAGCAGTACTTC.